What follows are 12 T cell receptor beta chains derived from one specimen sequenced in a study of PD-1 blockade in classical Hodgkin lymphoma. All patients relapsed after autologous stem cell transplantation, and brentuximab vedotin exposure varied. Produced via immunoSEQ multiplex PCR; TCRdb's table is partial and in-frame only. The data show 6,800 or so clones, with around three quarters seen just once and roughly 60% held by the top ten. The sample in question was peripheral blood mononuclear cells (PBMCs), obtained at baseline. The receptors come from a human donor with classical Hodgkin lymphoma.

V gene TRBV5-1 combines with J gene TRBJ2-7; D is ambiguous. The CDR3 has 12 amino acids. CDR1 and CDR2 from the germline V gene are SGHRS and YFSETQ. V lost 0 bases to trimming and J lost 6 bases, with 7 bases between them. This chain's CDR3 is CASSLDTFEQYF. In DNA, the CDR3 is TGCGCCAGCAGCTTGGACACCTTCGAGCAGTACTTC.

The chain combines TRBV2 with TRBJ2-5, with 10 bases aligning to TRBD2. This CDR3 spans 14 amino acids. V dropped 7 bases and J dropped 5; count of bases not matched to a gene: 7. Germline values: CDR1 SNHLY, CDR2 FYNNEI. DNA of the CDR3: TGTGCCAGCAATATAGCGGGAGGAGTCGAGACCCAGTACTTC. It yields the protein CASNIAGGVETQYF.

The gene calls are TRBV5-6 and TRBJ2-2; 7 bases are shared with TRBD2. Trimming removed 0 bases from V and 4 bases from J; junction bases left unmatched: 3. The CDR3 totals 15 residues. CDR1 SGHDT and CDR2 YYEEEE come from the germline V gene. CDR3 nucleotides: TGTGCCAGCAGCTTGGTTACGGGAGGCACCGGGGAGCTGTTTTTT. Translation: CASSLVTGGTGELFF.

The CDR3 DNA reads TGCGCCAGCAGCAGCTGGGGGGGGGCCGAGGAAAACATTCAGTACTTC. This sequence encodes CASSSWGGAEENIQYF. The chain uses TRBV5-1 and TRBJ2-4; possibly TRBD2 for D (7 bases). The CDR3 loop spans 16 amino acids. The V and J ends lost 4 bases and 5 bases respectively, with 19 bases between them. Looked up from germline, CDR1 is SGHRS and CDR2 is YFSETQ.

This chain uses TRBV27 with TRBJ2-7, with 11 bases matching TRBD2. This CDR3 region has 15 residues. Germline values: CDR1 MNHEY, CDR2 SMNVEV (reference sequence). The junction had 7 bases not matched to a gene; V was cut back by 4 bases and J by 5 bases. The DNA for the CDR3 is TGTGCCAGCAGTTCGCTACTAGCGGGAGCCAACGAGCAGTACTTC. This sequence encodes CASSSLLAGANEQYF.

V gene TRBV21-1 combines with J gene TRBJ2-7. TRBV21-1 is shown as a pseudogene. The CDR3 runs to 16 residues. CDR3 nucleotides: TGTGCCAGCAGCACGCCCCCCCGGGGCGGTAAATACGAGCAGTACTTC. It is translated as CASSTPPRGGKYEQYF.

The gene calls are TRBV19 and TRBJ1-6; D is unclear. From germline, CDR1 is LNHDA and CDR2 SQIVND (reference sequence). Trimming pared 8 bases from V and 3 bases from J, leaving 11 bases between. The CDR3 loop spans 14 amino acids. In DNA form, the CDR3 reads TGTGCCAGTGAGGGAGCGAACTATAATTCACCCCTCCACTTT. Translating it yields CASEGANYNSPLHF.

V and J are TRBV19 and TRBJ2-5; D possibly corresponds to TRBD1 (6 bases). The CDR3 runs 14 residues. Germline V lookup: CDR1 LNHDA, CDR2 SQIVND (reference sequence). V was pared by 2 bases and J by 2 bases, with 9 bases between. CDR3 DNA: TGTGCCAGTAGTATATCGAGGGGGCAAGAGACCCAGTACTTC. The encoded protein is CASSISRGQETQYF. The whole variable domain, remainder taken from reference TRBV19 and TRBJ2-5, is DGGITQSPKYLFRKEGQNVTLSCEQNLNHDAMYWYRQDPGQGLRLIYYSQIVNDFQKGDIAEGYSVSREKKESFPLTVTSAQKNPTAFYLCASSISRGQETQYFGPGTRLLVL.

The table lists this clone with a few counts. The chain carries TRBV28 and TRBJ1-2; 8 bases align to TRBD1. The junction had 8 bases not matched to a gene; V was cut back by 6 bases and J by 5 bases. The CDR3 is made up of 14 amino acids. In germline, CDR1 is MDHEN, CDR2 SYDVKM. CDR3 sequence (DNA): TGTGCCAGCAGCCCCCCGGGACAGGCTTATGGCTACACCTTC. It specifies CASSPPGQAYGYTF.

The chain carries TRBV18 and TRBJ1-5; a possible D gene is TRBD1 (6 bases). This CDR3 comprises 13 residues. CDR1 is KGHSH, CDR2 LQKENI, per germline. V dropped 8 bases and J dropped 4 bases, with 12 bases sitting between them. CDR3 DNA: TGTGCCAGCCGAGGACAGATTAATCAGCCCCAGCATTTT. This sequence encodes CASRGQINQPQHF.

The chain joins TRBV19 to TRBJ1-1; no clear D gene. The V gene lost 8 bases and the J gene lost 5 bases, with 12 bases spanning the gap. In germline, CDR1 is LNHDA, CDR2 SQIVND (reference sequence). The CDR3 contains 12 residues. CDR3 nucleotides: TGTGCCAGTGGCCAAGTGTGGACTGAAGCTTTCTTT. This gives the protein CASGQVWTEAFF. Full variable domain (missing parts from reference TRBV19 and TRBJ1-1): DGGITQSPKYLFRKEGQNVTLSCEQNLNHDAMYWYRQDPGQGLRLIYYSQIVNDFQKGDIAEGYSVSREKKESFPLTVTSAQKNPTAFYLCASGQVWTEAFFGQGTRLTVV.

This clone appeared once. The chain has TRBV5-1 and TRBJ2-3; D may match TRBD1 or TRBD2 (5 bases each). The germline CDR1 and CDR2 sequences are SGHRS and YFSETQ. V shed 3 bases and J shed 2 bases, with 10 bases lying between them. This CDR3 region has 14 residues. CDR3 bases: TGCGCCAGCAGCTCGAAAGGGACCACAGATACGCAGTATTTT. Translating it yields CASSSKGTTDTQYF.